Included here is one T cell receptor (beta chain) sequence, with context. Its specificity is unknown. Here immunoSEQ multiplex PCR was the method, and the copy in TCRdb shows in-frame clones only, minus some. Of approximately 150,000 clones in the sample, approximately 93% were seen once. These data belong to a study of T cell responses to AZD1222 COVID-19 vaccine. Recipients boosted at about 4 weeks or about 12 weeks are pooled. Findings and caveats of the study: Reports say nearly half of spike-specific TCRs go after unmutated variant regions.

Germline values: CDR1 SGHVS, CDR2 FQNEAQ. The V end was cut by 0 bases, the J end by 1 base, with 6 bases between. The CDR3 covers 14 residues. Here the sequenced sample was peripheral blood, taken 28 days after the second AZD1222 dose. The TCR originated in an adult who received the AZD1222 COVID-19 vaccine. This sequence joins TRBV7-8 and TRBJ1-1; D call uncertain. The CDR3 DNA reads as TGTGCCAGCAGCTTAGCGAGAGAGAACACTGAAGCTTTCTTT. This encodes CASSLARENTEAFF.